These 9 T cell receptor beta chains came from one sample sequenced in a study of blood T cells in healthy people across ages. A sample-barcoded 5' primer and a J-beta primer mix were used in a second PCR of roughly 7 to 11 cycles. TCRdb recomputed calls from the 5' RACE reads with MiXCR, one row per CDR3 protein. The data show 800,000 or so distinct CDR3 sequences, with around 25% seen just once and under 4.5% held by the top ten. These records were also assigned to another study, of T cells of mothers and their children.

Sequencing input: blood. The origin of the receptors is a boy younger than 18 in good health.

The sample holds a few counts of this clonotype. V and J are TRBV12-3 or TRBV12-4 and TRBJ2-3, with D possibly being TRBD1 (5 bases). Trimming removed 5 bases at V and 8 bases at J, with 11 bases between. The CDR3 extends over 12 amino acids. The CDR3 region is CASSLDSVTQYF. The CDR3 nucleotides are TGTGCCAGCAGTCTCGACAGTGTTACGCAGTATTTT.

The gene calls are TRBV7-2 and TRBJ1-2, with D unclear. This CDR3 has 15 amino acids. V lost 0 bases and J lost 1, with 9 bases in between. Germline V gene data show CDR1 as SGHTA and CDR2 as FQGNSA. The CDR3 DNA reads TGTGCCAGCAGCTTAGCAGGGAGTAGTAACTATGGCTACACCTTC. Residues: CASSLAGSSNYGYTF.

The CDR3 DNA is TGCGCCAGCAGCGCGCGACCAGGGGAAAGGTATGGCTACACCTTC. Residues: CASSARPGERYGYTF. The gene calls are TRBV5-1 and TRBJ1-2; TRBD1 is a possible D gene (6 bases). The germline CDR1 and CDR2 sequences are SGHRS and YFSETQ. V shed 4 bases and J shed 5 bases, with 18 bases lying between them. This CDR3 comprises 15 residues.

A few counts support this clonotype. The CDR3 region has the DNA TGCGCCAGCAGCCAATCGACAGGGGGCACCAACTATGGCTACACCTTC. Amino acid sequence: CASSQSTGGTNYGYTF. The chain carries TRBV4-1 and TRBJ1-2; 10 nucleotides agree with TRBD1. Per the germline V gene, CDR1 is MGHRA and CDR2 is YSYEKL. Trimming cost V 2 bases and J 2 bases; bases outside gene matches: 5. The CDR3 loop spans 16 amino acids.

The chain is built from TRBV4-2 and TRBJ2-6; D is perhaps TRBD1 (6 bases). Looked up from germline, CDR1 is LGHNA and CDR2 is YNFKEQ. This CDR3 region has 17 residues. The germline V and J ends were trimmed by 8 bases and 1 base, with 18 bases remaining between them. Written as DNA, the CDR3 is TGTGCCAGCGGGGACAAATTCACAACGTCTGGGGCCAACGTCCTGACTTTC. Residues: CASGDKFTTSGANVLTF.

This clonotype has just a few counts. V and J are TRBV10-3 and TRBJ2-3; no reliable D call. The CDR3 spans 11 residues. The V gene's germline CDR1 is ENHRY and CDR2 SYGVKD. Trimming pared 8 bases from V and 4 bases from J, leaving 7 bases between. DNA of the CDR3: TGTGCCATCCGAACCTCAGATACGCAGTATTTT. Protein sequence: CAIRTSDTQYF.

This clonotype came up a few times. The J gene is TRBJ2-1, the V gene TRBV6-5; the D gene is possibly TRBD1 (7 bases). The V gene's germline CDR1 is MNHEY and CDR2 SVGAGI. The CDR3 extends over 16 amino acids. Trimming took off 4 bases at V and 6 bases at J, with 19 bases between the two ends. In nucleotides, the CDR3 is TGTGCCAGCAGTTCGCCGGGACCCCAGGGGGGCAATGAGCAGTTCTTC. Amino acid sequence: CASSSPGPQGGNEQFF.

The chain joins TRBV3-1 to TRBJ2-5; D not resolved. CDR3 length: 16 amino acids. V dropped 0 bases and J dropped 0 bases, with 11 bases sitting between them. Germline values: CDR1 LGHDT, CDR2 YNNKEL (reference sequence). The CDR3 DNA follows: TGTGCCAGCAGCCAAGATGAGACAAGGTACCAAGAGACCCAGTACTTC. Translating gives CASSQDETRYQETQYF.

This clonotype was seen ten or more times. The chain joins TRBV12-3 or TRBV12-4 to TRBJ1-2; tentatively, D is TRBD1 (5 bases). Trimming left V 5 bases short and J 4 bases short, with 14 bases between. The CDR3 has 14 amino acids. CDR3 protein: CASSLVGGSYGYTF. CDR3 DNA: TGTGCCAGCAGTCTGGTGGGGGGTTCCTATGGCTACACCTTC.